These 21 T cell receptor beta chains were all obtained from the same sample, sequenced in a study of blood T cell repertoires in COVID-19 (TCRdb year 2020). Library creation used the immunoSEQ multiplex PCR assay. This immuneACCESS table, as held by TCRdb, lists in-frame sequences with V and J called but not all clones. Of the missing ones, under half trace to an unresolved V gene in checked studies; the others have no known cause. In this sample the table shows 97,000 or so clones, approximately 88% of which occur a single time. The ten top clones hold roughly 4.4% of the sample. Sequencing was done on a sample of peripheral blood. The receptors stem from a human donor in a cohort sampled during active COVID-19.

This chain links TRBV7-3 with TRBJ1-1, with D possibly TRBD1 on 5 matching bases. Germline CDR1 is SGHTA and CDR2 is FQGTGA. The CDR3 covers 18 residues. Trimming took 3 bases from V and 0 from J, leaving 20 bases between them. The CDR3 region is CASSFSSMAGPMNTEAFF. CDR3 in DNA: TGTGCCAGCAGCTTCTCTTCTATGGCAGGGCCCATGAACACTGAAGCTTTCTTT.

The chain is built from TRBV7-2 and TRBJ2-2; 9 bases map to TRBD1. The CDR3 runs 16 residues. Germline assignment: CDR1 SGHTA and CDR2 FQGNSA. Germline trimming cut 7 bases from V and 5 bases from J; bases unmatched to any gene: 11. The CDR3 reads CASTPRGTGITGELFF. The CDR3 DNA is TGTGCCAGCACCCCCCGGGGGACAGGGATAACCGGGGAGCTGTTTTTT.

The rearrangement links TRBV4-1 to TRBJ1-4; D gene uncertain. CDR3 length: 15 amino acids. CDR1 is MGHRA and CDR2 is YSYEKL in the germline V gene. The V end was cut by 2 bases, the J end by 0 bases, with 7 bases between. CDR3: CASSQQQATNEKLFF. DNA of the CDR3: TGCGCCAGCAGCCAACAACAAGCAACTAATGAAAAACTGTTTTTT.

V and J are TRBV9 and TRBJ2-3, with 10 bases fitting TRBD2. Germline loops: CDR1 SGDLS, CDR2 YYNGEE. The CDR3 contains 17 residues. After removal of 0 bases from V and 1 base from J, the junction contained 5 bases not matched to a gene. The CDR3 here is CASSVAASGSRTDTQYF. The CDR3 DNA sequence: TGTGCCAGCAGCGTAGCGGCTAGCGGGAGCCGCACAGATACGCAGTATTTT.

V gene TRBV24-1 combines with J gene TRBJ2-3; 11 bases are a match to TRBD2. The germline V gene encodes CDR1 KGHDR and CDR2 SFDVKD. The CDR3 sequence is 17 residues long. V was clipped by 4 bases and J by 7 bases; unmatched bases: 12. The CDR3 sequence: CATSDRLAGPKGHTQYF. CDR3 coding DNA: TGTGCCACCAGTGACCGACTAGCGGGGCCTAAGGGGCATACGCAGTATTTT.

This rearrangement joins TRBV4-2 to TRBJ2-3, with 9 bases identical to TRBD2. Germline lookup yields CDR1 LGHNA and CDR2 YNFKEQ. The V segment lost 5 bases and the J segment 0 bases; nucleotides outside the gene matches: 15. CDR3 length: 19 amino acids. The CDR3 spells CASSSGLALDRSSTDTQYF. CDR3 coding DNA: TGTGCCAGCAGCTCGGGACTAGCCCTCGACCGATCTAGCACAGATACGCAGTATTTT.

This clone showed up just once. J is TRBJ2-5 and V is TRBV10-2; possible D gene TRBD2, 6 bases. This CDR3 contains 15 residues. Trimming shortened V by 3 bases and J by 2 bases, and 13 bases separated the two germline ends. Germline loops: CDR1 WSHSY, CDR2 SAAADI. This chain's CDR3 is CASSDYGTAQETQYF. The CDR3 DNA reads TGCGCCAGCAGTGATTACGGGACTGCTCAAGAGACCCAGTACTTC.

The J gene is TRBJ1-5, the V gene TRBV6-6; D may be TRBD1 (5 bases). CDR3 length equals 16 residues. V was clipped by 5 bases and J by 7 bases, with 21 bases between them. Germline V gives CDR1 MNHNY, CDR2 SVGAGI (reference sequence). This CDR3 is CASSIASISGGQPQHF. In DNA, the CDR3 is TGTGCCAGCAGTATTGCGTCAATCAGCGGGGGACAGCCCCAGCATTTT.

J is TRBJ1-5 and V is TRBV7-9; a possible D gene is TRBD1 (5 bases). V lost 3 bases and J 6 bases, leaving 9 bases between the germline ends. Germline CDR1 is SEHNR and CDR2 is FQNEAQ (reference sequence). This CDR3 is built from 13 residues. As DNA, the CDR3 is TGTGCCAGCAGCTTTGGCGGGACTCAGCCCCAGCATTTT. Translating gives CASSFGGTQPQHF.

The J gene is TRBJ2-3, the V gene TRBV7-9, with 10 positions matching TRBD2. Germline CDR1 is SEHNR and CDR2 is FQNEAQ (reference sequence). The CDR3 contains 16 residues. V lost 1 base and J lost 4; bases outside the gene matches: 5. The CDR3 DNA sequence: TGTGCCAGCAGCTTAGGCCTAGCGGGGGTATCAGATACGCAGTATTTT. It codes for CASSLGLAGVSDTQYF.

The chain uses TRBV30 and TRBJ1-3, with TRBD1 as a possible D gene (5 bases). The germline gives CDR1 GTSNPN, CDR2 SVGIG (reference sequence). The CDR3 consists of 14 residues. Trimming took off 5 bases at V and 0 bases at J, with 11 bases between the two ends. The CDR3 loop is CAWDQGHSGNTIYF. CDR3 nucleotides: TGTGCCTGGGATCAGGGCCACTCTGGAAACACCATATATTTT.

The chain is built from TRBV18 and TRBJ1-5; 8 bases agree with TRBD1. The CDR3 length is 14 residues. J was trimmed by 4 bases and V by 2 bases; bases with no gene match: 1. Germline lookup yields CDR1 KGHSH and CDR2 LQKENI. CDR3 sequence: CASSPNRGNQPQHF. The DNA of the CDR3 is TGTGCCAGCTCACCAAACAGGGGGAATCAGCCCCAGCATTTT.

The gene calls are TRBV11-3 and TRBJ1-4; possibly TRBD1 for D (6 bases). Germline CDR1 and CDR2: SGHNT and YENEEA. The V end was cut by 3 bases, the J end by 5 bases, with 10 bases between. The CDR3 totals 14 residues. Written as DNA, the CDR3 is TGTGCCAGCAGCTTTGGACAGAAAAATGAAAAACTGTTTTTT. Its translation is CASSFGQKNEKLFF.

The V gene is TRBV2, the J gene TRBJ1-1; TRBD1 is a possible D gene (6 bases). This CDR3 is built from 15 residues. Trimming removed 6 bases from V and 4 bases from J, with 18 bases in between. Germline V gene lookup returns CDR1 SNHLY and CDR2 FYNNEI. The DNA of the CDR3 is TGTGCCAGCAGGGACCTTGGGGGCCTGGGCACTGAAGCTTTCTTT. Protein product: CASRDLGGLGTEAFF.

CDR3 residues: CASSPRQGLPYNEQFF. The CDR3 region has the DNA TGTGCCAGCAGCCCGCGACAGGGGCTCCCCTACAATGAGCAGTTCTTC. V usage is TRBV14 and J usage is TRBJ2-1; 8 bases map to TRBD1. In germline, CDR1 is SGHDN, CDR2 FVKESK. With V trimmed by 4 bases and J by 2 bases, 7 bases remained unmatched. The CDR3 loop spans 16 amino acids.

This clone was picked up one time. The V gene is TRBV2, the J gene TRBJ2-2; tentatively, D is TRBD2 (6 bases). Germline V gene sequence: CDR1 SNHLY, CDR2 FYNNEI. The length of the CDR3 is 13 residues. V shed 7 bases and J shed 5 bases, with 11 bases lying between them. The CDR3 bases are TGTGCCAGCAAGGACTACGATACCGGGGAGCTGTTTTTT. Residues: CASKDYDTGELFF. Filled out from reference TRBV2 and TRBJ2-2, the complete variable domain reads EPEVTQTPSHQVTQMGQEVILRCVPISNHLYFYWYRQILGQKVEFLVSFYNNEISEKSEIFDDQFSVERPDGSNFTLKIRSTKLEDSAMYFCASKDYDTGELFFGEGSRLTVL.

The V and J genes are TRBV18 and TRBJ2-7; TRBD1 agrees at 7 bases. Germline CDR1 and CDR2: KGHSH and LQKENI. V lost 5 bases and J lost 7; bases outside the gene matches: 8. The CDR3 has 13 residues. As DNA, the CDR3 is TGTGCCAGCTCATTTCAGGGGGAAGGGGAGCAGTACTTC. This sequence encodes CASSFQGEGEQYF.

The gene calls are TRBV7-9 and TRBJ2-7; possibly TRBD2 for D (6 bases). Between the trimmed V and J ends, which lost 0 bases and 1 base, there was a span of 7 bases. The CDR3 loop spans 14 amino acids. The germline V gene encodes CDR1 SEHNR and CDR2 FQNEAQ (reference sequence). In nucleotides, the CDR3 is TGTGCCAGCAGCTTAGCGGGGGGATCCTACGAGCAGTACTTC. Protein product: CASSLAGGSYEQYF.

The chain is built from TRBV7-8 and TRBJ2-1; TRBD2 might be the D (6 bases). The CDR3 runs 14 residues. The germline V gene encodes CDR1 SGHVS and CDR2 FQNEAQ. The V end lost 1 base, the J end lost 4 bases, and 8 bases lay between the germline ends. As DNA, the CDR3 is TGTGCCAGCAGCTTAGGGAGGGGTTACAATGAGCAGTTCTTC. Protein sequence: CASSLGRGYNEQFF.

This chain joins TRBV9 and TRBJ1-6; D is unclear. V was cut by 0 bases and J by 7 bases, with 5 bases left in between. The CDR3 has 13 amino acids. Germline CDR1 is SGDLS and CDR2 is YYNGEE. The CDR3 protein is CASSVARNSPLHF. In nucleotides, the CDR3 is TGTGCCAGCAGCGTAGCCAGGAATTCACCCCTCCACTTT.

In DNA form, the CDR3 reads TGTGCCAGCAGCCGAACTGGGGGGGGCGTTGAAGCTTTCTTT. Its protein product is CASSRTGGGVEAFF. This rearrangement joins TRBV11-2 to TRBJ1-1; perhaps TRBD1 as D (6 bases). Germline-derived CDR1 and CDR2 are SGHAT and FQNNGV. The V and J ends lost 5 bases and 7 bases respectively, with 17 bases between them. The CDR3 is 14 residues long.